This entry lists 4 T cell receptor beta chains sequenced from one sample in a study of vaccination effects on CD4 cells after COVID-19. CD4+ T cells specific for antigen were expanded with viral peptide pools by the ViraFEST assay before sequencing. Scientists isolated CD4+ T cells after a roughly 10-day culture period ended. Nucleocapsid antibodies stayed negative before and after vaccination, showing no earlier SARS-CoV-2 infection. The data were produced by immunoSEQ multiplex PCR, yet TCRdb's version contains in-frame clones alone and is incomplete. The repertoire holds tens of thousands of clones, approximately 80% seen once, with about 3.1% in the top ten. Which antigens these TCRs recognize remains unknown. The sample in question was CD4+ T cells from PBMCs cultured with HCoV-NL63 spike peptides, obtained before COVID-19 vaccination. The receptor source for this set is a human donor who received a COVID-19 vaccine.

This clone was seen a single time. This chain uses TRBV15 with TRBJ2-5; tentatively, D is TRBD1 (5 bases). The V gene lost 0 bases and the J gene lost 4 bases, with 12 bases spanning the gap. The CDR3 contains 15 residues. CDR1 and CDR2 from the germline V gene are LNHNV and YYDKDF (reference sequence). CDR3 DNA sequence: TGTGCCACCAGCAGAGATCAGGGTGAAGGAGAGACCCAGTACTTC. Amino acids: CATSRDQGEGETQYF.

CDR3 protein: CASSPAGEVTETQYF. CDR3 sequence (DNA): TGCGCCAGCAGCCCGGCGGGGGAGGTAACAGAGACCCAGTACTTC. The chain is built from TRBV5-1 and TRBJ2-5, with 7 nucleotides matching TRBD2. Trimming removed 4 bases from V and 4 bases from J; junction bases left unmatched: 10. The CDR3 length is 15 residues. Germline V gene sequence: CDR1 SGHRS, CDR2 YFSETQ.

V gene TRBV14 combines with J gene TRBJ2-1; 7 nucleotides align to TRBD1. The V gene's germline CDR1 is SGHDN and CDR2 FVKESK. CDR3 length: 15 amino acids. Trimming cost V 1 base and J 6 bases; bases outside gene matches: 6. CDR3 sequence: CASSQGQGRGNEQFF. CDR3 in DNA: TGTGCCAGCAGCCAAGGACAGGGTCGGGGCAATGAGCAGTTCTTC. Supplemented by reference TRBV14 and TRBJ2-1, the full variable domain reads EAGVTQFPSHSVIEKGQTVTLRCDPISGHDNLYWYRRVMGKEIKFLLHFVKESKQDESGMPNNRFLAERTGGTYSTLKVQPAELEDSGVYFCASSQGQGRGNEQFFGPGTRLTVL.

This chain links TRBV10-1 with TRBJ2-3, with D perhaps matching TRBD1 (5 bases). The CDR3 loop spans 14 amino acids. V lost 6 bases and J 4 bases, leaving 14 bases between the germline ends. CDR1 is WNHNN and CDR2 is SYGVQD in the germline V gene (reference sequence). The DNA for the CDR3 is TGCGCCAGCAGCCTCCAGGGCCCCCCAGATACGCAGTATTTT. Translation gives CASSLQGPPDTQYF.